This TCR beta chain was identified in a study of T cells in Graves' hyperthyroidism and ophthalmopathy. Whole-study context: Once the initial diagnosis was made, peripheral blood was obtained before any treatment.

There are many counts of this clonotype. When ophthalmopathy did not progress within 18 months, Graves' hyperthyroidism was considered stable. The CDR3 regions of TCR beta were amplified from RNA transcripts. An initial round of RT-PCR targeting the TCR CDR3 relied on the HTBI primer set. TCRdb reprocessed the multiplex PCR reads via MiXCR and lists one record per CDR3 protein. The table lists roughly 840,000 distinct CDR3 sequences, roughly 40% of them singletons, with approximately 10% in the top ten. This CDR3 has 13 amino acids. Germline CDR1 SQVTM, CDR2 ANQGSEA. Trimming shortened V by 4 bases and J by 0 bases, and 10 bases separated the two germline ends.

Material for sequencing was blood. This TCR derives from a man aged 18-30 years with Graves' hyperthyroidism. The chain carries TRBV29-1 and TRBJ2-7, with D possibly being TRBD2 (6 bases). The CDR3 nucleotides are TGCAGCGTTGTAGCGGACTCCTCCTACGAGCAGTACTTC. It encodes CSVVADSSYEQYF.